Given below is one T cell receptor beta chain in context. This sample is part of a study of cytomegalovirus exposure and HLA in healthy donors. The CDR3 loop spans 10 amino acids. The germline gives CDR1 GTSNPN, CDR2 SVGIG (reference sequence). V was shortened by 5 bases and J by 6 bases, with 6 bases between the two germline ends. The study ran its PCR with 60 Vbeta and 13 Jbeta primers. Authors' data handling: A later analysis counted about 80 million unique TCR beta chains, roughly 11 million shared. Repertoires were generated with immunoSEQ multiplex PCR, while TCRdb's copy carries only in-frame clones and drops some. D and trimming come from the DNA, and the V and J calls and clone size come from that table. The table includes over 150,000 clones, 77% detected once.

This clonotype was sampled from a man aged 25 to 40 in good health and CMV-seropositive. The sequenced sample consisted of PBMCs. The rearrangement uses TRBV30 and TRBJ2-3; a weak D match, TRBD2 (6 bases). CDR3 coding DNA: TGTGCCTGGGGGGGGGATACGCAGTATTTT. Encoded protein: CAWGGDTQYF.